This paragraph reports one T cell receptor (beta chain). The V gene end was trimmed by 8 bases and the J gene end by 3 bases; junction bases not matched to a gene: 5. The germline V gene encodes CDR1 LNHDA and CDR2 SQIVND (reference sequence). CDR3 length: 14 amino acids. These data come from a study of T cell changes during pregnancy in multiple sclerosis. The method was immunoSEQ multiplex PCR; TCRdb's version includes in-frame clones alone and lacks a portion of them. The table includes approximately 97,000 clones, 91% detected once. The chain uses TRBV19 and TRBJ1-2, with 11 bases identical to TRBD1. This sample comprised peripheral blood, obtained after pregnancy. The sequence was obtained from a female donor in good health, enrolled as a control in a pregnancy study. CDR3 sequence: CASCGDRGDYGYTF. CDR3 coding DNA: TGTGCCAGTTGCGGGGACAGGGGGGACTATGGCTACACCTTC.